The source of this TCR beta chain is a study of blood T cell repertoires in COVID-19. The data were produced by immunoSEQ multiplex PCR, yet TCRdb's version contains in-frame clones alone and is incomplete. The sample holds some 270,000 clones, roughly 84% seen once. Participants were placed into cohorts based on the clinical history they reported. The germline CDR1 and CDR2 sequences are DFQATT and SNEGSKA (reference sequence). The CDR3 contains 13 residues. The ends were cut back, 3 bases at V and 1 base at J, with 9 bases in the middle. The chain combines TRBV20-1 with TRBJ1-2; no clear D. Sequenced sample: PBMCs or T cells enriched from blood (not recorded which). The clonotype originates from a woman in her forties or fifties who had been exposed to COVID-19. The CDR3: CSASHTLNYGYTF. CDR3 nucleotide sequence: TGCAGTGCTAGTCATACTCTTAACTATGGCTACACCTTC.